These 9 T cell receptor beta chains were all obtained from the same sample, sequenced in a study of T-cell memory formation after mild COVID-19. TCRdb processed the 5' RACE reads anew with MiXCR; each CDR3 protein has one entry. The data contain roughly 580,000 distinct CDR3 sequences, under 20% of them singletons. Sequencing used PBMCs or a T cell subset sorted from them (not recorded which). These receptors were collected from an adult woman who had mild COVID-19 (a few samples of this study predate the infection). Cell type and time point are not known.

The table lists this clonotype with a count of one. CDR3 residues: CASSIIGAGGPSSDTQYF. CDR3 DNA sequence: TGTGCCAGTAGTATTATCGGCGCGGGAGGGCCCTCATCTGATACGCAGTATTTT. This chain connects TRBV19 to TRBJ2-3; 9 bases match TRBD2. The V gene end was trimmed by 3 bases and the J gene end by 6 bases; junction bases not matched to a gene: 16. CDR3 size: 18 residues. CDR1 LNHDA and CDR2 SQIVND come from the germline V gene (reference sequence).

This clonotype has more than one count but fewer than ten. V usage is TRBV9 and J usage is TRBJ2-1; 9 positions match TRBD2. This CDR3 comprises 15 residues. After removal of 3 bases from V and 0 bases from J, the junction contained 1 base not matched to a gene. Germline CDR1 reads SGDLS; CDR2 reads YYNGEE. This chain's CDR3 is CASSGLAVSYNEQFF. In DNA form, the CDR3 reads TGTGCCAGCAGCGGACTAGCGGTCTCCTACAATGAGCAGTTCTTC.

In its sample, this clonotype was seen a few times. The V and J genes are TRBV7-3 and TRBJ2-5; D uncertain. Trimming took 6 bases from V and 0 from J, leaving 14 bases between them. This CDR3 contains 15 residues. Looked up from germline, CDR1 is SGHTA and CDR2 is FQGTGA. The CDR3 DNA follows: TGTGCCAGCAGTTCCTCTGGCCGGTACCAAGAGACCCAGTACTTC. Protein sequence: CASSSSGRYQETQYF.

This clonotype was counted ten times or more. The V call is TRBV5-4, the J call TRBJ1-2; maybe TRBD1 (6 bases). This CDR3 is 15 amino acids long. The V and J ends lost 4 bases and 3 bases respectively, with 16 bases between them. In germline, CDR1 is SGHNT, CDR2 YYREEE (reference sequence). The CDR3 reads CASSAPQGKDYGYTF. In DNA, the CDR3 is TGTGCCAGCAGCGCCCCCCAGGGGAAGGACTATGGCTACACCTTC.

This clonotype was observed a handful of times. The rearrangement uses TRBV18 and TRBJ2-1, with no clear D. Looked up from germline, CDR1 is KGHSH and CDR2 is LQKENI. The CDR3 consists of 14 residues. V lost 5 bases to trimming and J lost 6 bases, with 14 bases between them. Here the CDR3 DNA reads TGTGCCAGCTCATCCCAACTCCCTAGCAATGAGCAGTTCTTC. Encoded protein: CASSSQLPSNEQFF.

The sample holds a few counts of this clonotype. V and J are TRBV7-8 and TRBJ1-2; the D is unclear. Per germline, CDR1 SGHVS and CDR2 FQNEAQ. This CDR3 is built from 17 residues. V was clipped by 5 bases and J by 1 base, with 20 bases between them. The CDR3 protein is CASSAMGSRLFNYGYTF. The DNA for the CDR3 is TGTGCCAGCAGCGCAATGGGGTCCAGACTCTTTAACTATGGCTACACCTTC.

This clonotype has more than one count but fewer than ten. The chain is built from TRBV24-1 and TRBJ2-1; the D gene is possibly TRBD1 (6 bases). Germline-derived CDR1 and CDR2 are KGHDR and SFDVKD. Trimming removed 2 bases at V and 4 bases at J, with 14 bases between. The CDR3 spans 16 residues. CDR3 amino acids: CATSDYPGVGYNEQFF. The CDR3 DNA sequence: TGTGCCACCAGTGATTACCCAGGGGTGGGGTACAATGAGCAGTTCTTC.

This clonotype was counted between two and nine times. The chain combines TRBV12-3 or TRBV12-4 with TRBJ1-1, with D unresolved. There are 15 residues in the CDR3. V lost 6 bases, J lost 0 bases, and 14 bases lay in between. CDR3 coding DNA: TGTGCCAGCAGCGCGCGCTTAGGGATGAACACTGAAGCTTTCTTT. Protein sequence: CASSARLGMNTEAFF.

This chain connects TRBV24-1 to TRBJ2-4; 12 positions match TRBD2. The CDR3 runs 17 residues. From germline, CDR1 is KGHDR and CDR2 SFDVKD. The ends lost 2 bases at V and 1 base at J; junction bases unmatched: 2. CDR3 coding DNA: TGTGCCACCAGTGATTCAGGGACTAGCGGGGCCAAAAACATTCAGTACTTC. Translation: CATSDSGTSGAKNIQYF.